Listed below are T cell receptor beta chains from one sample, sequenced in a study of blood T cell repertoires in COVID-19. TCRdb's copy holds only in-frame clones and misses some; the assay was immunoSEQ multiplex PCR. Of 50,000 to 75,000 clones in the sample, about 77% were seen once. Material: peripheral blood. These receptors were collected from a man at least 80 years old with active or convalescent COVID-19. Each CDR3 is given with its conserved first and last residue. D genes are given only for firm matches. Clone size is stated in some rows and not others, as once, few, many or a class when expanded.

TRBD1,TRBV6-5,TRBJ1-4,-,TGTGCCAGCACCGACAGGGGGGTTCGGGAAAAACTGTTTTTT,CASTDRGVREKLFF
-,TRBV28,TRBJ2-1,-,TGTGCCAGCAGAGAGGAAGGGGGGGAGGGTTTTGATGAGCAGTTCTTC,CASREEGGEGFDEQFF
-,TRBV24-1,TRBJ2-3,-,TGTGCCACCAGTGATTTTGCCGGTTATACGCAGTATTTT,CATSDFAGYTQYF
-,TRBV19,TRBJ1-2,-,TGTGCCAGTAGTATAGACAGATCTTCTAACTATGGCTACACCTTC,CASSIDRSSNYGYTF
TRBD2,TRBV28,TRBJ2-7,-,TGTGCCAGCAGTTTTTCTCCTAGCGGCCTCTCCTACGAGCAGTACTTC,CASSFSPSGLSYEQYF
TRBD2,TRBV6-4,TRBJ2-1,once,TGTGCCAGCAGTGACAATCTAGCGGGAATACGTGAGCAGTTCTTC,CASSDNLAGIREQFF
-,TRBV2,TRBJ2-1,-,TGTGCCAGCAGTGACTACCGGACAGTCGAGCAGTTCTTC,CASSDYRTVEQFF
-,TRBV5-3,TRBJ1-2,-,TGTGCCAGAAGCTTGCGGGGGGCGAACTATGGCTACACCTTC,CARSLRGANYGYTF
-,TRBV29-1,TRBJ2-5,few,TGCAGCGTTGGAAGACAAACCCAAGAGACCCAGTACTTC,CSVGRQTQETQYF
-,TRBV7-2,TRBJ1-2,-,TGTGCCAGCAGCCCCGAGTTGTCAGGAAGGTATGGCTACACCTTC,CASSPELSGRYGYTF
TRBD1,TRBV7-2,TRBJ1-5,-,TGTGCCAGCAGCTTGACAGGGGCGGTCGGGCAGCCCCAGCATTTT,CASSLTGAVGQPQHF
-,TRBV6-5,TRBJ2-5,-,TGTGCCAGCAGGGGCAGGTCGCCAGAGACCCAGTACTTC,CASRGRSPETQYF
-,TRBV6-1,TRBJ2-7,-,TGTGCCAGCAGTGAATACATCGAGCAGTACTTC,CASSEYIEQYF
TRBD2,TRBV2,TRBJ2-3,once,TGTGCCAGCGAGGCTAGGCGGGGGGCCTCAGATACGCAGTATTTT,CASEARRGASDTQYF
-,TRBV4-1,TRBJ1-5,once,TGCGCCAGCAGCCAAGCCCGGAATCAGCCCCAGCATTTT,CASSQARNQPQHF
-,TRBV6-5,TRBJ1-3,-,TGTGCCAGCAGTTACCAATGGGGGCCTGGAAACACCATATATTTT,CASSYQWGPGNTIYF
TRBD1,TRBV4-2,TRBJ1-1,few,TGTGCCAGCAGCAATTCGGACAGGGCTACTGAAGCTTTCTTT,CASSNSDRATEAFF
-,TRBV19,TRBJ2-3,-,TGTGCCAGTAGTATCTCGACTAGCACAGATACGCAGTATTTT,CASSISTSTDTQYF
TRBD1,TRBV18,TRBJ1-5,-,TGTGCCAGCTCATCCTACCAACAGGGGGCGAACAATCAGCCCCAGCATTTT,CASSSYQQGANNQPQHF
-,TRBV28,TRBJ2-3,-,TGTGCCAGCAGGGGGGGAAACACAGATACGCAGTATTTT,CASRGGNTDTQYF
-,TRBV2,TRBJ1-2,few,TGTGCCAGCAGCCGCGGCAACTTTGGCTACACCTTC,CASSRGNFGYTF
-,TRBV6-1,TRBJ1-2,-,TGTGCCAGCAGTGAAGGGGGCAAGAACTATGGCTACACCTTC,CASSEGGKNYGYTF
TRBD2,TRBV7-6,TRBJ2-1,-,TGTGCCACCAACCCGGGGACTACCAATTCGTTTGAGCAGTTCTTC,CATNPGTTNSFEQFF
-,TRBV14,TRBJ2-7,-,TGTGCCAGCAGCCAGGGTATAGGAGTAGCGGAGGCCTACGAGCAGTACTTC,CASSQGIGVAEAYEQYF
-,TRBV5-6,TRBJ2-3,-,TGTGCCAGCAGCTTACCCGGAATAGCGAGCACAGATACGCAGTATTTT,CASSLPGIASTDTQYF
TRBD1,TRBV24-1,TRBJ2-3,-,TGTGCCACCAGTGGGATGGGACAGGGTCGATCTGATACGCAGTATTTT,CATSGMGQGRSDTQYF
TRBD2,TRBV7-3,TRBJ2-1,-,TGTGCCAGCAGCCCAGGGACTAGCGGATTCAATGAGCAGTTCTTC,CASSPGTSGFNEQFF
TRBD2,TRBV14,TRBJ2-1,-,TGTGCCAGCAGCCAAGTGTTTAGCGGGAGACTAAACAATGAGCAGTTCTTC,CASSQVFSGRLNNEQFF
-,TRBV5-4,TRBJ2-5,-,TGTGCCAGCAGCTTGGGAGAACAGACCCAGTACTTC,CASSLGEQTQYF
TRBD2,TRBV25-1,TRBJ2-3,few,TGTGCCAGCAGTGAATCGGGGGGGGCCTTAGATACGCAGTATTTT,CASSESGGALDTQYF
-,TRBV30,TRBJ2-5,-,TGTGCCGGAGGGGCGGAGACGGTCAAGACCCAGTACTTC,CAGGAETVKTQYF
-,TRBV6-6,TRBJ1-5,few,TGTGCCAGCAGCCGATATGGGAGAAAAAGAAAATATAGCAATCAGCCCCAGCATTTT,CASSRYGRKRKYSNQPQHF
-,TRBV14,TRBJ2-2,-,TGTGCCAGCAGCCAAGCCTGGGGGCCCGGGGAGCTGTTTTTT,CASSQAWGPGELFF
TRBD2,TRBV7-2,TRBJ2-7,few,TGTGCCAGCAGCTTAGCTACTAGCGCTCGGGAGCAGTACTTC,CASSLATSAREQYF
-,TRBV11-2,TRBJ2-2,-,TGTGCCAGCAGCTTAAATCAGGGGTCCACCGGGGAGCTGTTTTTT,CASSLNQGSTGELFF
TRBD1,TRBV7-2,TRBJ1-3,few,TGTGCCAGCAGCTTAGCCTTCCGAAGACAGGGGATTTGGGACACCATATATTTT,CASSLAFRRQGIWDTIYF
TRBD1,TRBV28,TRBJ2-5,-,TGTGCCACCTGGACAGGGGGCAACTGGGAGACCCAGTACTTC,CATWTGGNWETQYF
-,TRBV7-6,TRBJ2-2,-,TGTGCCAGCAGCCCACAGGGTGAAGGGACCGGGGAGCTGTTTTTT,CASSPQGEGTGELFF
-,TRBV5-1,TRBJ2-1,-,TGCGCCAGCAGCCCACTAGCCCAAAGCGGCAATGAGCAGTTCTTC,CASSPLAQSGNEQFF
TRBD1,TRBV28,TRBJ1-4,-,TGTGCCAGCAGTCAACCGGGACAGAATAATGAAAAACTGTTTTTT,CASSQPGQNNEKLFF
TRBD2,TRBV9,TRBJ2-7,few,TGTGCCAGCAGCGGTGGGGCTAGCGGGAGTCAGTACTTC,CASSGGASGSQYF